A few counts support the clone carrying this T cell receptor beta chain. What it binds is not known. These data are taken from a study of cytomegalovirus exposure and HLA in healthy donors. Whole-study results and caveats: The study assumed roughly uniform donor sequencing depth for presence/absence analyses. Links to common viral pathogens appeared, in a later analysis, for several of the most significant clusters. Analyzed later, most CMV-associated TCR beta chains appeared HLA-restricted.

The CDR3 consists of 13 residues. The germline gives CDR1 LNHDA, CDR2 SQIVND (reference sequence). The junction had 2 bases not matched to a gene; V was cut back by 4 bases and J by 4 bases. In the PCR, 60 Vbeta and 13 Jbeta primers were used. Original data processing: Tens of millions of unique TCR beta chains, 9.5 million to 11 million of them shared, were counted by a later analysis. Clones were sequenced by immunoSEQ multiplex PCR, and TCRdb holds only the in-frame ones, with some missing. V and J calls and clone size are as listed in that table; D and trimming were resolved from the DNA. The sample has 150,000 to 200,000 clones, about four fifths seen once.

Sequencing input: PBMCs. The J gene is TRBJ1-2, the V gene TRBV19; TRBD1 aligns across 8 bases. This TCR was recovered from a boy younger than 10 in good health and CMV-seronegative. The CDR3 coding sequence is TGTGCCAGTAGTACTCAGGGGGCCTATGGCTACACCTTC. Protein: CASSTQGAYGYTF.